This entry concerns a single TCR beta chain. No antigen is known for it. The germline CDR1 and CDR2 sequences are MNHNS and SASEGT. Trimming shortened V by 1 base and J by 7 bases, and 11 bases separated the two germline ends. This CDR3 spans 14 amino acids. The data are from a study of early stage breast cancer tumors. Study details: Of roughly 17 invasive breast tumors, 11 to 12 were hormone receptor-positive, HER2-negative. Findings and limits, study-wide: Most shared enriched TCRB sequences were commonly generated ones. Tumors had roughly 2.5-fold higher T cell density and higher clonality than adjacent normal breast tissue.

Each sample had two DNA replicates, about 0.52 ug blood or around 1.4 ug tissue. Clones were sequenced by immunoSEQ multiplex PCR, and TCRdb holds only the in-frame ones, with some missing. The sample shows 45,000 to 65,000 clones, around 78% of them seen only once. The source of this sequence is a person in their 40s with breast cancer. The sequencing input was blood. The chain is built from TRBV6-1 and TRBJ1-5; a weak D match, TRBD1 (5 bases). The chain's CDR3 is CASSEEAGRQPQHF. The DNA of the CDR3 is TGTGCCAGCAGTGAAGAGGCGGGACGGCAGCCCCAGCATTTT.